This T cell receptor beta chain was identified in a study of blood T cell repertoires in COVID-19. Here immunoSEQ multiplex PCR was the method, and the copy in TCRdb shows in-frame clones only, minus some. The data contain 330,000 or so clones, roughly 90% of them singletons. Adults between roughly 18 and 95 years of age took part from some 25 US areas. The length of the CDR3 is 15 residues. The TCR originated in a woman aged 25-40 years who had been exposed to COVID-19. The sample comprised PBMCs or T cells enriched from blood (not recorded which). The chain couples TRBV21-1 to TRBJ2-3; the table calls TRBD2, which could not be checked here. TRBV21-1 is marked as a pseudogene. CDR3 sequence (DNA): TGTGCCAGCAGTAGACTAGCGGGAAGCACAGATACGCAGTATTTT. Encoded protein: CASSRLAGSTDTQYF.